Listed below are T cell receptor beta chains from one sample, sequenced in a study of blood T cell repertoires in COVID-19. Using immunoSEQ multiplex PCR, the repertoire was profiled, and TCRdb retains in-frame clones only, with some absent. The sample includes approximately 310,000 clones, 85% seen only once; the top ten take under 2%. Sequences were obtained from PBMCs or T cells enriched from blood (not recorded which). These receptors were obtained from a woman aged 25 to 39 who had been exposed to COVID-19. Both conserved end residues are part of each CDR3. Each record gives: V gene, D gene, J gene, CDR3 length, CDR3 DNA, CDR3 protein. The D gene is left open where the match is weak.

V gene: TRBV5-1
D gene: .
J gene: TRBJ1-1
CDR3 length: 15
CDR3 DNA: TGCGCCAGCAGCTTGGCAGCAGGGTGGAACACTGAAGCTTTCTTT
CDR3 protein: CASSLAAGWNTEAFF

V gene: TRBV27
D gene: TRBD1
J gene: TRBJ1-6
CDR3 length: 18
CDR3 DNA: TGTGCCAGCAGTCTTAAGCCGGGACAGATCTTCTATAATTCACCCCTCCACTTT
CDR3 protein: CASSLKPGQIFYNSPLHF

V gene: TRBV10-3
D gene: TRBD2
J gene: TRBJ2-5
CDR3 length: 16
CDR3 DNA: TGTGCCATCAGTGAGTCTGGGACTAGGGGCGGCGAGACCCAGTACTTC
CDR3 protein: CAISESGTRGGETQYF

V gene: TRBV9
D gene: .
J gene: TRBJ2-3
CDR3 length: 15
CDR3 DNA: TGTGCCAGCAGCGTAGAGGACACTCCCAGGTATACGCAGTATTTT
CDR3 protein: CASSVEDTPRYTQYF

V gene: TRBV7-2
D gene: .
J gene: TRBJ2-7
CDR3 length: 15
CDR3 DNA: TGTGCCAGCAGTCCCGGGGGGTCCGGGGGCCACGAGCAGTACTTC
CDR3 protein: CASSPGGSGGHEQYF

V gene: TRBV12-3/TRBV12-4
D gene: TRBD1
J gene: TRBJ1-5
CDR3 length: 13
CDR3 DNA: TGTGCCAGCAGCCTGACAGGGAATCAGCCCCAGCATTTT
CDR3 protein: CASSLTGNQPQHF

V gene: TRBV10-3
D gene: .
J gene: TRBJ1-6
CDR3 length: 13
CDR3 DNA: TGTGCCAGCTCCCCAGGGTTTACGTCACCCCTCCACTTT
CDR3 protein: CASSPGFTSPLHF

V gene: TRBV30
D gene: .
J gene: TRBJ1-2
CDR3 length: 13
CDR3 DNA: TGTGCCTATTGGGGGGGCGCGGGCTATGGCTACACCTTC
CDR3 protein: CAYWGGAGYGYTF

V gene: TRBV5-1
D gene: .
J gene: TRBJ2-7
CDR3 length: 16
CDR3 DNA: TGCGCCAGCAGCGCCCTCGCGACGGGAGACCCCTACGAGCAGTACTTC
CDR3 protein: CASSALATGDPYEQYF

V gene: TRBV28
D gene: TRBD2
J gene: TRBJ2-7
CDR3 length: 13
CDR3 DNA: TGTGCCAGCAGTTTATTCCGGGGGGTTGGGCAGTACTTC
CDR3 protein: CASSLFRGVGQYF

V gene: TRBV28
D gene: .
J gene: TRBJ2-3
CDR3 length: 15
CDR3 DNA: TGTGCCAGCAGTTCCCCGGGGGATAGCGTAGATACGCAGTATTTT
CDR3 protein: CASSSPGDSVDTQYF

V gene: TRBV4-3
D gene: TRBD1
J gene: TRBJ1-6
CDR3 length: 15
CDR3 DNA: TGCGCCAGCAGCCAAGGAAAGCGACAGGGGGCAAGGTTCCACTTT
CDR3 protein: CASSQGKRQGARFHF

V gene: TRBV4-1
D gene: TRBD1
J gene: TRBJ1-1
CDR3 length: 15
CDR3 DNA: TGCGCCAGCAGCCACCCGGGACAGGGAAACACTGAAGCTTTCTTT
CDR3 protein: CASSHPGQGNTEAFF

V gene: TRBV7-6
D gene: TRBD2
J gene: TRBJ2-7
CDR3 length: 19
CDR3 DNA: TGTGCCAGCAGCTCTTTTCCGGGACTAGCGGGAACTCACTCCTACGAGCAGTACTTC
CDR3 protein: CASSSFPGLAGTHSYEQYF

V gene: TRBV10-3
D gene: TRBD1
J gene: TRBJ1-3
CDR3 length: 13
CDR3 DNA: TGTGCCACCGGGACAGGGGTTGGAAACACCATATATTTT
CDR3 protein: CATGTGVGNTIYF

V gene: TRBV7-9
D gene: TRBD1
J gene: TRBJ1-2
CDR3 length: 14
CDR3 DNA: TGTGCCAGCAGCTTAGACAGGGGGCAAGGTGGCTACACCTTC
CDR3 protein: CASSLDRGQGGYTF